The 12 T cell receptor beta chains in this list originate from one sample, sequenced in a study of CD8+ T cells in alopecia areata. A panel of CD4, CD8alpha, NKG2D, NKG2ACE and other markers served to sort pooled cutaneous lymph node cells. Following extraction, RNA underwent reverse transcription to cDNA, which served as the sequencing template. Clones were sequenced by immunoSEQ multiplex PCR, and TCRdb holds only the in-frame ones, with some missing. Observed in the sample are about 270,000 clones, none of them singletons. The sample consisted of CD4+ T cells sorted from a lymph node. The source of these receptors is a C3H/HeJ mouse with alopecia areata. The strain is characterized by the MHC haplotype H2-k.

Points on this clone: Gene names denote mouse genes. The read is 4 residues too short to cover the CDR3 end, so that end is filled in from the germline J gene. Other DNA sequences of this sample code for an identical CDR3. The V gene is TRBV19, the J gene TRBJ2-7; the D is unclear. Looked up from germline, CDR1 is FNHDT and CDR2 is SITEND (reference sequence). This CDR3 is 12 amino acids long. CDR3 DNA, as far as it was read: TGTGCCAGCAGTCGACATCCTTAT. It specifies CASSRHPY. The whole CDR3 sequence reads CASSRHPYEQYF.

Regarding this clone: Each gene name is a mouse one. The read is 4 residues too short to cover the CDR3 end, so that end is filled in from the germline J gene. The V and J genes are TRBV13-1 and TRBJ2-7, with 10 bases identical to TRBD2. Germline-derived CDR1 and CDR2 are NSHNY and SYGAGN. This CDR3 has 14 residues. The CDR3 spells CASSDAWGGDEQYF. The covered CDR3 bases are TGTGCCAGCAGTGACGCCTGGGGGGGCGAT.

Concerning this clone itself: Gene names are the mouse ones. The CDR3 region is CASSDRRGGGRGDTQYF. The sequenced part of the CDR3 DNA is TGTGCCAGCAGTGATCGCAGAGGGGGGGGGCGCGGAGAC. The chain has TRBV13-1 and TRBJ2-5, with TRBD2 identical over 8 bases. The CDR3 extends 4 residues past the end of the read, so its final part is completed from the germline J gene. Germline values: CDR1 NSHNY, CDR2 SYGAGN. This CDR3 has 17 amino acids.

Regarding this clone: Gene names are the mouse ones. The read finishes 4 residues shy of the CDR3 end, and the germline J gene is used to complete it. The chain has TRBV13-1 and TRBJ1-1, with 7 bases fitting TRBD1. V lost 3 bases to trimming and J lost 2 bases; unmatched junction nucleotides: 7. The CDR3 length is 15 residues. The V gene's germline CDR1 is NSHNY and CDR2 SYGAGN. The CDR3 protein is CASSVPGGGNTEVFF. CDR3 bases read: TGTGCCAGCAGTGTCCCAGGGGGAGGCAACACA.

A remark on this clone: Gene names and germline refer to mouse. The CDR3 goes on 4 residues after the read ends, and that part is filled in from the germline J gene. The V gene is TRBV1, the J gene TRBJ1-2, with D perhaps TRBD1 (6 bases). The CDR3 runs to 16 residues. CDR1 is NSQYPW, CDR2 LRSPGD, per germline (reference sequence). Trimming took 2 bases from V and 0 from J, leaving 13 bases between them. The CDR3 region is CTCSAIPGTSNSDYTF. The part of the CDR3 DNA that was read is TGCACCTGCAGTGCAATTCCCGGGACATCAAACTCC.

Of note for this clone: Gene names are mouse gene names. The read ends 4 residues before the CDR3 terminus; that terminus is restored from the germline J gene. V is TRBV31 and J is TRBJ2-1; 8 bases are shared with TRBD2. CDR3 size: 14 residues. V lost 1 base to trimming and J lost 3 bases; unmatched junction nucleotides: 2. Per the germline V gene, CDR1 is GKSSPN and CDR2 is SITVG. CDR3 sequence: CAWSPWGVYAEQFF. The sequenced part of the CDR3 DNA is TGTGCCTGGAGTCCCTGGGGGGTCTATGCT. The full variable domain, rest sourced from reference TRBV31 and TRBJ2-1, is AQTIHQWPVAEIKAVGSPLSLGCTIKGKSSPNLYWYWQATGGTLQQLFYSITVGQVESVVQLNLSASRPKDDQFILSTEKLLLSHSGFYLCAWSPWGVYAEQFFGPGTRLTVL.

Many counts were recorded for this clone. These gene names are mouse names. The CDR3 end is not reached by the read, which stops 4 residues before it; the germline J gene fills it in. The sample holds other DNA sequences that translate to the same CDR3. This rearrangement joins TRBV14 to TRBJ2-5; TRBD1 aligns across 7 bases. Germline CDR1 reads SGHDT; CDR2 reads FRDEAV. After removal of 5 bases from V and 0 bases from J, the junction contained 3 bases not matched to a gene. The CDR3 sequence is 14 residues long. CDR3 protein: CASSRQGNQDTQYF. The CDR3 DNA, read in part, is TGTGCCAGCAGCAGACAGGGTAACCAAGAC. The full variable domain, with the rest looked up from reference TRBV14 and TRBJ2-5, is EAGVTQSPRYAVLQEGQAVSFWCDPISGHDTLYWYQQPRDQGPQLLVYFRDEAVIDNSQLPSDRFSAVRPKGTNSTLKIQSAKQGDTATYLCASSRQGNQDTQYFGPGTRLLVL.

This clone showed up just a few times. Any gene name here is a mouse gene name. Sequencing ends 4 residues short of the CDR3 end; the germline J gene provides the rest. This sample includes further DNA sequences coding for the same CDR3. The V and J genes are TRBV1 and TRBJ2-1; D possibly corresponds to TRBD1 (6 bases). Germline CDR1 and CDR2: NSQYPW and LRSPGD (reference sequence). Trimming left V 0 bases short and J 2 bases short, with 8 bases between. The CDR3 runs 15 residues. The CDR3 spells CTCSAERTDYAEQFF. CDR3 bases read: TGCACCTGCAGTGCAGAGCGGACAGACTATGCT.

In its sample, this clone was seen a few times. These gene names are mouse names. The read comes to an end 4 residues before the CDR3 does, leaving the germline J gene to fill in the end. Other DNA sequences in this sample translate to the same CDR3. V gene TRBV19 combines with J gene TRBJ1-2; D uncertain. This CDR3 has 14 amino acids. Trimming pared 2 bases from V and 0 bases from J, leaving 8 bases between. Germline V lookup: CDR1 FNHDT, CDR2 SITEND (reference sequence). This CDR3 reads CASSIQHANSDYTF. Incomplete CDR3 DNA: TGTGCCAGCAGTATCCAGCATGCAAACTCC.

This clone turned up a few times. Gene names and germline refer to mouse. The sequence runs out 4 residues before the end of the CDR3; the remainder is reconstructed from the germline J gene. The gene calls are TRBV5 and TRBJ1-1, with TRBD1 as a possible D gene (6 bases). The V end lost 4 bases, the J end lost 4 bases, and 7 bases lay between the germline ends. Germline-derived CDR1 and CDR2 are LGHNA and YNLKQL (reference sequence). CDR3 size: 12 residues. CDR3 bases read: TGTGCCAGCAGCCGGGACACCACA. This gives the protein CASSRDTT. The CDR3 in full is CASSRDTTEVFF.

A note on this clone: Gene names and germline refer to mouse. The read ends 4 residues before the CDR3 terminus; that terminus is restored from the germline J gene. This sample includes further DNA sequences coding for the same CDR3. The J gene is TRBJ2-1, the V gene TRBV19, with 11 bases aligning to TRBD1. Trimming at V came to 5 bases and at J to 3 bases, leaving 4 bases not matched to a gene. Looked up from germline, CDR1 is FNHDT and CDR2 is SITEND (reference sequence). The CDR3 runs 15 residues. The covered CDR3 bases are TGTGCCAGCAGAAGGGGGACAGGGGGCTATGCT. This translates into CASRRGTGGYA. The CDR3, in full, reads CASRRGTGGYAEQFF.

The table lists this clone with a few counts. Mouse names are used for the genes. The read stops 4 residues short of the end of the CDR3; the missing end is completed from the germline J gene. The rearrangement uses TRBV13-2 and TRBJ2-3; 13 nucleotides match TRBD2. CDR3 size: 16 residues. The V gene end was trimmed by 2 bases and the J gene end by 3 bases; junction bases not matched to a gene: 3. Germline assignment: CDR1 NNHNN and CDR2 SYGAGS (reference sequence). CDR3 amino acids: CASGEDWGGAAETLYF. The CDR3 DNA, read in part, is TGTGCCAGCGGTGAGGACTGGGGGGGCGCGGCAGAA.